This TCR beta chain was recovered during a study of blood T cell repertoires in COVID-19. CDR1 is MNHEY, CDR2 SVGAGI, per germline. This CDR3 contains 13 residues. The ends were cut back, 7 bases at V and 3 bases at J, with 10 bases in the middle. Libraries were prepared by immunoSEQ multiplex PCR; TCRdb keeps only in-frame clonotypes and omits some of them. Among roughly 50,000 clones listed, over 80% were seen once. The rearrangement joins TRBV6-5 to TRBJ2-1; possible D gene TRBD2, 7 bases. The sequence was collected from a woman in her sixties with active or convalescent COVID-19. The sequenced material came from peripheral blood. The CDR3, as DNA: TGTGCCAGCACGGGGGGACACTACAATGAGCAGTTCTTC. It encodes CASTGGHYNEQFF.